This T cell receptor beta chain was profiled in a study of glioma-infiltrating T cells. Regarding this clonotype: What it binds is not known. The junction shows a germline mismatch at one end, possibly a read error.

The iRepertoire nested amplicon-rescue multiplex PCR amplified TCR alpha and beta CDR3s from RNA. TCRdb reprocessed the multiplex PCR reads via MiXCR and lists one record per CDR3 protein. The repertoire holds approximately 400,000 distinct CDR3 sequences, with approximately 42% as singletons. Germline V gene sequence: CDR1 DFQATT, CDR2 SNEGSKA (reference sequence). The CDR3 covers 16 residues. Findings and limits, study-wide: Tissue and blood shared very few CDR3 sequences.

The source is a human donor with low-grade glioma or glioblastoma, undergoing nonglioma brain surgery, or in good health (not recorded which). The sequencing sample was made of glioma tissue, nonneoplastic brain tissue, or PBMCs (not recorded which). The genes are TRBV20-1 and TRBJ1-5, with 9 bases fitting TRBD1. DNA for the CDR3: TGCAGTGCTAGAGATTTAGGGACAGGGCAGTTTCAGCCCCAGCCTTTT. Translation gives CSARDLGTGQFQPQPF.